This T cell receptor (beta chain) derives from a study of blood T cells in healthy people across ages. About the research overall: The capture of about one barcoded beta molecule per two T cells was achieved by template switching.

Study-wide points: Age brought a roughly linear fall in TCR beta diversity measured per million T cells.

This clonotype was found many times. The target antigen is unknown. Alongside a J-beta primer mix, a sample-barcoded 5' primer served in a second PCR lasting roughly 7 to 12 cycles. One entry per CDR3 protein results from TCRdb running MiXCR on the 5' RACE reads. The data show 710,000 or so distinct CDR3 sequences, roughly 32% seen once. Ranging in age from about 6 to 100, the donors were healthy Caucasian individuals from Russia. What was sequenced was blood. This TCR derives from a woman over 75 in good health.

The CDR3, as DNA: TGCGCCAGCAGCCCTGGGACAGTTAATGAAAAACTGTTTTTT. It translates to CASSPGTVNEKLFF. The gene calls are TRBV5-1 and TRBJ1-4; 7 nucleotides line up with TRBD1. This CDR3 has 14 residues. The germline V gene has CDR1 SGHRS and CDR2 YFSETQ. The ends lost 4 bases at V and 4 bases at J; junction bases unmatched: 4.